Following are 30 T cell receptor beta chains from one sample sequenced in a study of radiotherapy plus CTLA-4 blockade in lung cancer. Sequenced by immunoSEQ multiplex PCR; TCRdb stores in-frame clones only, minus some. The table has about 50,000 clones, approximately 81% seen once. This material consisted of peripheral blood, taken from a patient treated with radiotherapy plus ipilimumab. The receptors originated from a human donor with non-small cell lung cancer whose response to radiotherapy plus ipilimumab could not be evaluated.

This chain connects TRBV4-1 to TRBJ1-1, with a possible D match to TRBD1 (6 bases). The CDR3 length is 16 residues. V lost 0 bases and J 6 bases, leaving 17 bases between the germline ends. Germline V CDR1 and CDR2: MGHRA, YSYEKL. The DNA of the CDR3 is TGCGCCAGCAGCCAAGAGGGGGCGCATTGGGGACCTGAAGCTTTCTTT. It translates to CASSQEGAHWGPEAFF.

The J gene is TRBJ2-7, the V gene TRBV6-1; D unresolved. CDR1 and CDR2 from the germline V gene are MNHNS and SASEGT. Trimming pared 1 base from V and 0 bases from J, leaving 10 bases between. The CDR3 spans 15 residues. The CDR3 protein is CASSEGASASYEQYF. CDR3 nucleotide sequence: TGTGCCAGCAGTGAAGGGGCGTCAGCCTCCTACGAGCAGTACTTC.

The chain employs TRBV19 and TRBJ1-2, with TRBD1 matching 8 bases. This CDR3 is built from 11 residues. The germline V gene encodes CDR1 LNHDA and CDR2 SQIVND (reference sequence). V lost 7 bases to trimming and J lost 6 bases; unmatched junction nucleotides: 1. CDR3 region: CASNRGDGYTF. CDR3 coding DNA: TGTGCCAGTAACAGGGGGGATGGCTACACCTTC.

Concerning this clone: Other DNA sequences in the same sample also yield this CDR3. This rearrangement joins TRBV15 to TRBJ1-1, with 7 bases aligning to TRBD1. This CDR3 has 15 amino acids. The V gene end was trimmed by 5 bases and the J gene end by 0 bases; junction bases not matched to a gene: 6. In germline, CDR1 is LNHNV, CDR2 YYDKDF (reference sequence). The CDR3 DNA sequence: TGTGCCACCAGCCCCCGACAGGGTATGAACACTGAAGCTTTCTTT. It specifies CATSPRQGMNTEAFF.

The rearrangement uses TRBV10-3 and TRBJ1-2; 7 bases are shared with TRBD1. This CDR3 has 12 amino acids. Germline V gene sequence: CDR1 ENHRY, CDR2 SYGVKD. V gave up 10 bases and J gave up 5 bases; unmatched junction bases: 7. Here the CDR3 DNA reads TGTGCCACCGCCGGGACAGAATATGGCTACACCTTC. Amino acid sequence: CATAGTEYGYTF.

V usage is TRBV6-6 and J usage is TRBJ2-1, with 15 positions matching TRBD2. V was clipped by 6 bases and J by 6 bases; unmatched bases: 3. The CDR3 has 15 residues. The germline gives CDR1 MNHNY, CDR2 SVGAGI (reference sequence). The CDR3 is CASSVGLAGGNEQFF. DNA of the CDR3: TGTGCCAGCAGCGTGGGACTAGCGGGGGGCAATGAGCAGTTCTTC.

The rearrangement uses TRBV7-9 and TRBJ2-6; tentative D call: TRBD1 (5 bases). The CDR3 runs 15 residues. V gave up 1 base and J gave up 4 bases, with 8 bases separating them. Germline V CDR1 and CDR2: SEHNR, FQNEAQ (reference sequence). The CDR3: CASSLGGAGANVLTF. The CDR3 region has the DNA TGTGCCAGCAGCTTAGGTGGGGCAGGGGCCAACGTCCTGACTTTC.

V gene TRBV2 combines with J gene TRBJ2-1; 10 bases align to TRBD2. V was pared by 8 bases and J by 9 bases, with 7 bases of the junction left unmatched. The germline V gene has CDR1 SNHLY and CDR2 FYNNEI. The CDR3 is 13 amino acids. The CDR3 protein is CASALAGEGEQFF. DNA of the CDR3: TGTGCCAGCGCGCTAGCGGGAGAGGGTGAGCAGTTCTTC.

J is TRBJ1-1 and V is TRBV6-5; 9 nucleotides align to TRBD1. This CDR3 is 15 amino acids long. CDR1 MNHEY and CDR2 SVGAGI come from the germline V gene. Unmatched junction bases numbered 3, after V lost 0 bases and J lost 4 bases. CDR3 in amino acids: CASSYSGTGFTEAFF. The CDR3 DNA reads TGTGCCAGCAGTTACTCCGGGACAGGGTTCACTGAAGCTTTCTTT.

V is TRBV19 and J is TRBJ1-5, with D tentatively TRBD1 (6 bases). The V end was cut by 6 bases, the J end by 2 bases, with 17 bases between. The germline gives CDR1 LNHDA, CDR2 SQIVND (reference sequence). This CDR3 has 16 amino acids. CDR3 sequence reads: CASRAQTGYRNQPQHF. CDR3 DNA: TGTGCCAGTAGGGCTCAAACAGGGTATCGCAATCAGCCCCAGCATTTT.

V and J are TRBV5-1 and TRBJ2-6, with no clear D. Trimming pared 4 bases from V and 0 bases from J, leaving 8 bases between. This CDR3 comprises 15 residues. Per germline, CDR1 SGHRS and CDR2 YFSETQ. The CDR3: CASSGPFSGANVLTF. CDR3 nucleotides: TGCGCCAGCAGCGGGCCATTCTCTGGGGCCAACGTCCTGACTTTC.

The rearrangement joins TRBV29-1 to TRBJ2-7; TRBD1 matches 9 bases. V gave up 1 base and J gave up 1 base; unmatched junction bases: 8. The germline gives CDR1 SQVTM, CDR2 ANQGSEA. This CDR3 is 16 amino acids long. The chain's CDR3 is CSVEVAGQGYSYEQYF. CDR3 coding DNA: TGCAGCGTTGAAGTCGCAGGACAGGGGTATTCCTACGAGCAGTACTTC.

This sequence joins TRBV28 and TRBJ2-7; perhaps TRBD2 as D (6 bases). This CDR3 has 15 residues. With 3 bases removed from V and 4 bases from J, the gap between germline ends came to 16 bases. Per germline, CDR1 MDHEN and CDR2 SYDVKM. The CDR3 region has the DNA TGTGCCAGCAGTTTCCGGGAGAATCTGGTATACGAGCAGTACTTC. It encodes CASSFRENLVYEQYF. Full variable domain (outside the CDR3, taken from reference TRBV28 and TRBJ2-7): DVKVTQSSRYLVKRTGEKVFLECVQDMDHENMFWYRQDPGLGLRLIYFSYDVKMKEKGDIPEGYSVSREKKERFSLILESASTNQTSMYLCASSFRENLVYEQYFGPGTRLTVT.

This rearrangement joins TRBV30 to TRBJ1-5, with no clear D. This CDR3 comprises 11 residues. CDR1 is GTSNPN, CDR2 SVGIG, per germline (reference sequence). Trimming stripped 5 bases from V and 7 bases from J, with 9 bases between. CDR3 in amino acids: CAWGRGQPQHF. The CDR3 nucleotides are TGTGCCTGGGGGAGAGGGCAGCCCCAGCATTTT.

This CDR3 reads CAIRGRGGGYGYTF. The CDR3, as DNA: TGTGCCATCAGGGGGCGGGGAGGCGGCTATGGCTACACCTTC. The chain recombines TRBV10-3 with TRBJ1-2; D is perhaps TRBD1 (5 bases). The CDR3 contains 14 residues. In germline, CDR1 is ENHRY, CDR2 SYGVKD. V lost 6 bases, J lost 4 bases, and 15 bases lay in between.

The chain uses TRBV25-1 and TRBJ1-1; tentative D call: TRBD1 (6 bases). Germline V gene sequence: CDR1 MGHDK, CDR2 SYGVNS. The CDR3 covers 15 residues. V lost 2 bases, J lost 0 bases, and 10 bases lay in between. CDR3 protein: CASSEIGQLNTEAFF. The CDR3 bases are TGTGCCAGCAGTGAAATAGGACAGCTGAACACTGAAGCTTTCTTT.

J is TRBJ2-2 and V is TRBV4-3; 9 nucleotides match TRBD2. The V segment lost 0 bases and the J segment 6 bases; nucleotides outside the gene matches: 20. CDR1 and CDR2 from the germline V gene are LGHNA and YSLEER. The CDR3 has 21 residues. The CDR3, as DNA: TGCGCCAGCAGCCAAGAATTGCTAGCGACGACTGCGGGCGGGAGGGCCGGGGAGCTGTTTTTT. Encoded protein: CASSQELLATTAGGRAGELFF.

The chain has TRBV27 and TRBJ2-6; 9 bases match TRBD1. V shed 6 bases and J 0 bases; nucleotides not matched to a gene: 9. CDR3 length: 18 residues. Germline V gives CDR1 MNHEY, CDR2 SMNVEV (reference sequence). The CDR3 protein is CASSRYGTGSSGANVLTF. The CDR3 DNA is TGTGCCAGCAGCCGATACGGGACAGGGTCCTCTGGGGCCAACGTCCTGACTTTC.

The J gene is TRBJ2-5, the V gene TRBV19; 8 nucleotides match TRBD2. The trim removed 5 bases at V and 4 bases at J, leaving 9 bases unmatched. The CDR3 runs 15 residues. Germline-derived CDR1 and CDR2 are LNHDA and SQIVND (reference sequence). The CDR3, as DNA: TGTGCCAGTAGTGTTTACAGCGGGAGAGGAGAGACCCAGTACTTC. Protein sequence: CASSVYSGRGETQYF.

The chain recombines TRBV5-5 with TRBJ1-4; 7 nucleotides align to TRBD1. Germline trimming cut 5 bases from V and 5 bases from J; bases unmatched to any gene: 6. Germline CDR1 is SGHKS and CDR2 is YYEKEE (reference sequence). This CDR3 has 14 residues. The CDR3 here is CASRAGTVNEKLFF. The DNA of the CDR3 is TGTGCCAGCAGGGCCGGGACAGTGAATGAAAAACTGTTTTTT.

The chain couples TRBV7-3 to TRBJ1-3; 8 nucleotides line up with TRBD1. Germline V gene sequence: CDR1 SGHTA, CDR2 FQGTGA. V was pared by 5 bases and J by 1 base, with 16 bases of the junction left unmatched. The CDR3 covers 19 residues. The DNA for the CDR3 is TGTGCCAGCAGCGCCGGACAGGGAAGATTGGGGGGATCTGGAAACACCATATATTTT. Translation: CASSAGQGRLGGSGNTIYF.

This sequence joins TRBV6-5 and TRBJ2-7; D unclear. The V end lost 5 bases, the J end lost 3 bases, and 11 bases lay between the germline ends. Germline V lookup: CDR1 MNHEY, CDR2 SVGAGI. The CDR3 covers 13 residues. CDR3 nucleotides: TGTGCCAGCAGTGTCCTCGTTAGCTACGAGCAGTACTTC. Its protein product is CASSVLVSYEQYF.

The V gene is TRBV7-2, the J gene TRBJ2-3; D perhaps matches TRBD1 (5 bases). The V end was cut by 7 bases, the J end by 4 bases, with 15 bases between. This CDR3 spans 14 amino acids. Germline lookup yields CDR1 SGHTA and CDR2 FQGNSA. The CDR3 nucleotides are TGTGCCAGCAAGGGGTTTGCGGCCCCAGATACGCAGTATTTT. Translated: CASKGFAAPDTQYF.

The V and J genes are TRBV28 and TRBJ1-3; 7 positions match TRBD1. The germline gives CDR1 MDHEN, CDR2 SYDVKM. Germline trimming cut 6 bases from V and 0 bases from J; bases unmatched to any gene: 8. CDR3 length: 16 residues. The CDR3 nucleotides read TGTGCCAGCAGAAGCCAGGGGGGACCCTCTGGAAACACCATATATTTT. This sequence encodes CASRSQGGPSGNTIYF. Looking up the rest from reference TRBV28 and TRBJ1-3 gives the full variable domain: DVKVTQSSRYLVKRTGEKVFLECVQDMDHENMFWYRQDPGLGLRLIYFSYDVKMKEKGDIPEGYSVSREKKERFSLILESASTNQTSMYLCASRSQGGPSGNTIYFGEGSWLTVV.

The chain is built from TRBV7-3 and TRBJ2-5, with D possibly being TRBD2 (6 bases). This CDR3 is built from 13 residues. Trimming pared 0 bases from V and 7 bases from J, leaving 9 bases between. Germline loops: CDR1 SGHTA, CDR2 FQGTGA. The CDR3 DNA sequence: TGTGCCAGCAGCTTAACGCCCGGGGGGACCCAGTACTTC. Translating it yields CASSLTPGGTQYF.

The rearrangement links TRBV18 to TRBJ1-1; D may be TRBD1 (6 bases). CDR1 KGHSH and CDR2 LQKENI come from the germline V gene. V lost 2 bases to trimming and J lost 10 bases, with 17 bases between them. CDR3 length: 14 amino acids. Written as DNA, the CDR3 is TGTGCCAGCTCACCAAATGAACACAGGGTGGCAGCTTTCTTT. Protein product: CASSPNEHRVAAFF. Supplemented by reference TRBV18 and TRBJ1-1, the full variable domain reads NAGVMQNPRHLVRRRGQEARLRCSPMKGHSHVYWYRQLPEEGLKFMVYLQKENIIDESGMPKERFSAEFPKEGPSILRIQQVVRGDSAAYFCASSPNEHRVAAFFGQGTRLTVV.

The rearrangement uses TRBV10-3 and TRBJ2-7; D is unclear. Trimming left V 3 bases short and J 9 bases short, with 15 bases between. The germline gives CDR1 ENHRY, CDR2 SYGVKD. This CDR3 spans 13 amino acids. Here the CDR3 reads CAISDDFEVGQYF. For the CDR3, the DNA is TGTGCCATCAGTGACGACTTTGAAGTAGGGCAGTACTTC.

V usage is TRBV20-1 and J usage is TRBJ2-1, with D possibly matching TRBD2 (5 bases). Trimming took off 6 bases at V and 8 bases at J, with 11 bases between the two ends. This CDR3 spans 11 amino acids. In germline, CDR1 is DFQATT, CDR2 SNEGSKA (reference sequence). CDR3: CSALLADEQFF. The CDR3 region has the DNA TGCAGTGCGCTTCTAGCCGATGAGCAGTTCTTC.

This clone was found a few times. The chain employs TRBV6-5 and TRBJ1-1, with a weak D call TRBD1 (5 bases). Per germline, CDR1 MNHEY and CDR2 SVGAGI. The CDR3 consists of 12 residues. With 4 bases removed from V and 10 bases from J, the gap between germline ends came to 13 bases. The CDR3 sequence: CASSSVGRGAFF. The CDR3 DNA follows: TGTGCCAGCAGTTCTGTGGGTAGGGGAGCTTTCTTT.

The rearrangement uses TRBV19 and TRBJ1-2; D is possibly TRBD1 (5 bases). Trimming pared 7 bases from V and 5 bases from J, leaving 17 bases between. Germline V lookup: CDR1 LNHDA, CDR2 SQIVND (reference sequence). The CDR3 is 14 residues long. The CDR3 here is CASTQGLGLYGYTF. Here the CDR3 DNA reads TGTGCCAGTACCCAGGGACTGGGGCTTTATGGCTACACCTTC.